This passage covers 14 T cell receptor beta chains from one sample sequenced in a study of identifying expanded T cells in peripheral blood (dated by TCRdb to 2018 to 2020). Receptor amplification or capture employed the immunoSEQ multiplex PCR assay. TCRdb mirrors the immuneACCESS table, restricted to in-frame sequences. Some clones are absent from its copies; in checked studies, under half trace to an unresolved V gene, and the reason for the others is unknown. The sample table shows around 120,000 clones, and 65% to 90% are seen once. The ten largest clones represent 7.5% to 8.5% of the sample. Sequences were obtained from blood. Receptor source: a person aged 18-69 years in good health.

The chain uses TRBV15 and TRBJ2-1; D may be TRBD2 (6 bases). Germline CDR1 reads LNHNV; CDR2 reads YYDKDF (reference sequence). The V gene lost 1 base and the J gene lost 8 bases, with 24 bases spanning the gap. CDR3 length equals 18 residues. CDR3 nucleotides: TGTGCCACCAGCAGAGTACCCCCGGGGACTTATGAGCACCATGAGCAGTTCTTC. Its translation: CATSRVPPGTYEHHEQFF.

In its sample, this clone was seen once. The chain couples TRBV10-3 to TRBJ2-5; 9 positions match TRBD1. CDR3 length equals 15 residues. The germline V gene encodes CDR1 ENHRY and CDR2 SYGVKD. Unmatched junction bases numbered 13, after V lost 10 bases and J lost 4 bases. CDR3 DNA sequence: TGTGCCACAGGAGGGGGACAGGGAGGCGCAGAGACCCAGTACTTC. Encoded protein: CATGGGQGGAETQYF.

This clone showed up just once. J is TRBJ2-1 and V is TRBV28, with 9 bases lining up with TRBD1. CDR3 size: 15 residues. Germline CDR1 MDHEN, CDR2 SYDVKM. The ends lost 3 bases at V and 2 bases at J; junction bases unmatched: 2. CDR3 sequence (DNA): TGTGCCAGCAGTTTGGACAGGGGAACCTACAATGAGCAGTTCTTC. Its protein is CASSLDRGTYNEQFF.

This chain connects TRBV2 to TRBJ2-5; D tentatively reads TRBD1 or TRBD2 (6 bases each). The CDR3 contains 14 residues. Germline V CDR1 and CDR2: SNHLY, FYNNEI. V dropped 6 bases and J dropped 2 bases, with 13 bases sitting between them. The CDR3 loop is CASRGGQRQETQYF. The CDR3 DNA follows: TGTGCCAGCAGAGGGGGGCAGAGACAAGAGACCCAGTACTTC.

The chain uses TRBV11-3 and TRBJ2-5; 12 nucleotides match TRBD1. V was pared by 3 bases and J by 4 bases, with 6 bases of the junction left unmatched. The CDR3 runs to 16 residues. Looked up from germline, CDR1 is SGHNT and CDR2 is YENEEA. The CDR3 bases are TGTGCCAGCAGCTTGGGGACAGGGGGCCTAAGAGAGACCCAGTACTTC. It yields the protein CASSLGTGGLRETQYF.

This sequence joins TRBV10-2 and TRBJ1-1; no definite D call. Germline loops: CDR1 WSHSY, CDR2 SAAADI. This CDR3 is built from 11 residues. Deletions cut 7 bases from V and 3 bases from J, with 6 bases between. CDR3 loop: CASTHDTEAFF. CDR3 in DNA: TGCGCCAGCACCCACGACACTGAAGCTTTCTTT.

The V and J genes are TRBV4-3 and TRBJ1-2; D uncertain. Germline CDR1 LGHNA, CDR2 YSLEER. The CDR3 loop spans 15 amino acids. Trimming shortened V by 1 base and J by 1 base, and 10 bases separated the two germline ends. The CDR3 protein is CASSQVASSNYGYTF. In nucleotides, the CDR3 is TGCGCCAGCAGCCAAGTGGCCAGCAGTAACTATGGCTACACCTTC.

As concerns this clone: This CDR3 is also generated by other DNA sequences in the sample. This CDR3 is CASSTGLAGMVQYF. CDR3 in DNA: TGTGCCAGCAGCACCGGATTAGCGGGAATGGTGCAGTACTTC. The chain recombines TRBV5-6 with TRBJ2-7; 8 bases line up with TRBD2. This CDR3 region has 14 residues. CDR1 and CDR2 (germline): SGHDT, YYEEEE. J lost 9 bases, V lost 4 bases, and 12 bases had no gene match.

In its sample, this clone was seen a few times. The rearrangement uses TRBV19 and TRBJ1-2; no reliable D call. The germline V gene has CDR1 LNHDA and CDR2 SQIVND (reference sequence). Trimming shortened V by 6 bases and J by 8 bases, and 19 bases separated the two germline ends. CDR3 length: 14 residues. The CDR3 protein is CASRGRLISEGYTF. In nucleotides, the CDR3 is TGTGCCAGTAGAGGTAGGCTCATCTCCGAGGGCTACACCTTC.

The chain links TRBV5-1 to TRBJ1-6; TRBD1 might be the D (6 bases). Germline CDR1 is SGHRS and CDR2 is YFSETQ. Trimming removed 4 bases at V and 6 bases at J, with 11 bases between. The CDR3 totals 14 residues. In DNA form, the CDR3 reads TGCGCCAGCAGCATCACAGGGAGTAATTCACCCCTCCACTTT. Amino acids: CASSITGSNSPLHF.

The CDR3 loop is CASSYEQGADEQYF. As DNA, the CDR3 is TGTGCCAGCAGTTACGAACAGGGTGCGGACGAGCAGTACTTC. The rearrangement uses TRBV6-5 and TRBJ2-7; D perhaps matches TRBD1 (6 bases). The CDR3 is made up of 14 amino acids. V was trimmed by 2 bases and J by 5 bases, leaving 13 bases between them. Germline assignment: CDR1 MNHEY and CDR2 SVGAGI.

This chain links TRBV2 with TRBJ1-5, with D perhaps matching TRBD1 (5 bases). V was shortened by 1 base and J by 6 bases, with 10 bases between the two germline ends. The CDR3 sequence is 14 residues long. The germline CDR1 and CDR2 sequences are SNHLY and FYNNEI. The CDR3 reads CASSEEGNPQPQHF. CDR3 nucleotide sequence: TGTGCCAGCAGTGAAGAGGGGAACCCTCAGCCCCAGCATTTT.

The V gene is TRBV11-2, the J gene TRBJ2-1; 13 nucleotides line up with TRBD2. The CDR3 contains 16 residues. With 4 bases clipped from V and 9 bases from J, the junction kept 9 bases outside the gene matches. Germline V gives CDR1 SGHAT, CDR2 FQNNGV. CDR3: CASSSWRTSGSGEQFF. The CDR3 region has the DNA TGTGCCAGCAGCTCCTGGAGGACTAGCGGGAGTGGTGAGCAGTTCTTC.

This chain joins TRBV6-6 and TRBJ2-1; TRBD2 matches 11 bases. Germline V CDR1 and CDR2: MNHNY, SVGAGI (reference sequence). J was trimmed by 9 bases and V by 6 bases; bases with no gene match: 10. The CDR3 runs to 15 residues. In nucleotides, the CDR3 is TGTGCCAGCAGGAAGGATAGCGGGAGGGCAAGTGAGCAGTTCTTC. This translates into CASRKDSGRASEQFF.